This section outlines one T cell receptor beta chain sequence together with its context. Its antigen is currently unknown. This sample stems from a study of shared clonotypes between healthy human individuals. The study's findings and limits: Researchers sampled only blood; tissue repertoires likely differ.

From CD4+ cells came CD45RA+ naive and CD45RA-negative memory subsets. The data were produced by immunoSEQ multiplex PCR, yet TCRdb's version contains in-frame clones alone and is incomplete. The sample has more than 1,200,000 clones; roughly 98.5% are singletons. Germline CDR1 and CDR2: MNHEY and SMNVEV (reference sequence). The CDR3 is made up of 16 amino acids. V lost 1 base to trimming and J lost 3 bases, with 14 bases between them. This clonotype originated in a man between 25 and 39 years old in good health. The source material was naive CD4+ T cells sorted from blood. Stated subset: CD45RA+ positively selected. The J gene is TRBJ2-3, the V gene TRBV27; D perhaps matches TRBD2 (6 bases). The CDR3 bases are TGTGCCAGCAGTTTATGGTCCATTAGCGGTACAGATACGCAGTATTTT. Its protein is CASSLWSISGTDTQYF.